A single sample gave rise to the 13 T cell receptor beta chains below, sequenced in a study of blood T cell repertoires in COVID-19. Data came from immunoSEQ multiplex PCR; TCRdb stores just in-frame clones and leaves some out. Of roughly 250,000 clones listed, 70% to 85% were seen once; the top ten hold about 2%. The sequencing sample was made of peripheral blood. All receptors come from a woman aged 80 or older with acute or convalescent COVID-19.

The V gene is TRBV7-2, the J gene TRBJ2-6, with D possibly TRBD2 on 6 matching bases. The CDR3 sequence is 18 residues long. Trimming stripped 6 bases from V and 0 bases from J, with 18 bases between. Germline V gene sequence: CDR1 SGHTA, CDR2 FQGNSA. CDR3 region: CASRLEGSFFSGANVLTF. CDR3 coding DNA: TGTGCCAGCAGGCTGGAGGGGAGCTTTTTCTCTGGGGCCAACGTCCTGACTTTC.

The chain uses TRBV6-5 and TRBJ2-7; TRBD2 matches at 9 bases. The CDR3 has 15 amino acids. V was clipped by 0 bases and J by 3 bases; unmatched bases: 3. The V gene's germline CDR1 is MNHEY and CDR2 SVGAGI. The CDR3 coding sequence is TGTGCCAGCAGTTACTCGTCAGCGGGGGGCTACGAGCAGTACTTC. It is translated as CASSYSSAGGYEQYF.

This clone has ten or more counts. The chain joins TRBV5-1 to TRBJ1-2; no definite D call. The CDR3 length is 13 residues. Germline values: CDR1 SGHRS, CDR2 YFSETQ. V lost 3 bases and J 4 bases, leaving 10 bases between the germline ends. The CDR3: CASSSYIGYGYTF. CDR3 coding DNA: TGCGCCAGCAGCTCCTATATCGGCTATGGCTACACCTTC.

The chain uses TRBV28 and TRBJ1-2; D is unresolved. CDR3 size: 13 residues. Trimming removed 2 bases from V and 8 bases from J, with 12 bases in between. Germline CDR1 and CDR2: MDHEN and SYDVKM. CDR3 nucleotides: TGTGCCAGCAGTTTAACGGCAGGCGGGGGCTACACCTTC. It encodes CASSLTAGGGYTF.

The V gene is TRBV5-1, the J gene TRBJ1-1, with TRBD1 identical over 7 bases. This CDR3 is built from 13 residues. With V trimmed by 2 bases and J by 5 bases, 3 bases remained unmatched. Germline CDR1 SGHRS, CDR2 YFSETQ. The CDR3 sequence is CASSLMTGTEAFF. In nucleotides, the CDR3 is TGCGCCAGCAGCTTAATGACAGGGACTGAAGCTTTCTTT.

This clone was observed once. The V call is TRBV29-1, the J call TRBJ1-1, with D perhaps matching TRBD1 (6 bases). CDR1 and CDR2 (germline): SQVTM, ANQGSEA. V lost 1 base and J 12 bases, leaving 12 bases between the germline ends. There are 11 residues in the CDR3. In DNA form, the CDR3 reads TGCAGCGTTGAAGTGGGGGCAAGGTCTTTCTTT. Translation gives CSVEVGARSFF.

This chain connects TRBV3-1 (or the pseudogene TRBV3-2) to TRBJ2-1; 7 nucleotides match TRBD1. The CDR3 contains 16 residues. CDR1 LGHDT and CDR2 YNNKEL come from the germline V gene (reference sequence). V dropped 4 bases and J dropped 3; count of bases not matched to a gene: 9. The CDR3 region has the DNA TGTGCCAGCAGCCCCTGGACCAACAGGGGCTACAATGAGCAGTTCTTC. This codes for CASSPWTNRGYNEQFF.

J is TRBJ1-5 and V is TRBV30, with D tentatively TRBD1 (6 bases). Germline lookup yields CDR1 GTSNPN and CDR2 SVGIG (reference sequence). V was trimmed by 0 bases and J by 4 bases, leaving 16 bases between them. This CDR3 comprises 16 residues. The CDR3 loop is CAWSVAGARGNQPQHF. The CDR3 DNA reads as TGTGCCTGGAGTGTGGCAGGGGCTAGGGGTAATCAGCCCCAGCATTTT. The full variable domain, in which reference TRBV30 and TRBJ1-5 provide the parts outside the CDR3, is SQTIHQWPATLVQPVGSPLSLECTVEGTSNPNLYWYRQAAGRGLQLLFYSVGIGQISSEVPQNLSASRPQDRQFILSSKKLLLSDSGFYLCAWSVAGARGNQPQHFGDGTRLSIL.

V is TRBV13 and J is TRBJ2-5; 12 bases are a match to TRBD2. CDR1 is PRHDT, CDR2 FYEKMQ, per germline (reference sequence). CDR3 size: 19 residues. V shed 2 bases, J shed 0 bases, and the junction held 10 bases outside the gene matches. In DNA, the CDR3 is TGTGCCAGCAGCTTACTAAAACGGACTAGCGGGAACCACCAAGAGACCCAGTACTTC. Encoded protein: CASSLLKRTSGNHQETQYF. The variable domain in full, with the rest retrieved from reference TRBV13 and TRBJ2-5, is AAGVIQSPRHLIKEKRETATLKCYPIPRHDTVYWYQQGPGQDPQFLISFYEKMQSDKGSIPDRFSAQQFSDYHSELNMSSLELGDSALYFCASSLLKRTSGNHQETQYFGPGTRLLVL.

This chain links TRBV28 with TRBJ1-2; the D gene is possibly TRBD1 (6 bases). The CDR3 loop spans 16 amino acids. V was cut by 4 bases and J by 6 bases, with 21 bases left in between. The germline V gene encodes CDR1 MDHEN and CDR2 SYDVKM. The CDR3 region is CASSYRTELITHGYTF. The CDR3 bases are TGTGCCAGCAGTTATCGGACAGAGCTCATAACCCATGGCTACACCTTC.

The V gene is TRBV18, the J gene TRBJ1-6, with D hard to call. There are 15 residues in the CDR3. CDR1 and CDR2 from the germline V gene are KGHSH and LQKENI. V dropped 3 bases and J dropped 10 bases, with 16 bases sitting between them. CDR3 in DNA: TGTGCCAGCTCACCTCGGGATCAAAATCCCTCACCCCTCCACTTT. It yields the protein CASSPRDQNPSPLHF. The full variable domain, rest sourced from reference TRBV18 and TRBJ1-6, is NAGVMQNPRHLVRRRGQEARLRCSPMKGHSHVYWYRQLPEEGLKFMVYLQKENIIDESGMPKERFSAEFPKEGPSILRIQQVVRGDSAAYFCASSPRDQNPSPLHFGNGTRLTVT.

The table lists this clone with a count of one. The chain couples TRBV27 to TRBJ2-7; 8 bases are a match to TRBD1. V lost 6 bases to trimming and J lost 0 bases; unmatched junction nucleotides: 7. CDR1 MNHEY and CDR2 SMNVEV come from the germline V gene (reference sequence). CDR3 size: 15 residues. CDR3 residues: CASRMGQANSYEQYF. CDR3 nucleotide sequence: TGTGCCAGCAGGATGGGACAGGCCAACTCCTACGAGCAGTACTTC.

V is TRBV27 and J is TRBJ1-2, with D maybe TRBD1 (6 bases). V shed 5 bases and J shed 8 bases, with 15 bases lying between them. Germline assignment: CDR1 MNHEY and CDR2 SMNVEV (reference sequence). The length of the CDR3 is 13 residues. This CDR3 is CASSPQGTYGYTF. The CDR3 DNA sequence: TGTGCCAGCAGTCCTCAAGGGACATACGGCTACACCTTC.